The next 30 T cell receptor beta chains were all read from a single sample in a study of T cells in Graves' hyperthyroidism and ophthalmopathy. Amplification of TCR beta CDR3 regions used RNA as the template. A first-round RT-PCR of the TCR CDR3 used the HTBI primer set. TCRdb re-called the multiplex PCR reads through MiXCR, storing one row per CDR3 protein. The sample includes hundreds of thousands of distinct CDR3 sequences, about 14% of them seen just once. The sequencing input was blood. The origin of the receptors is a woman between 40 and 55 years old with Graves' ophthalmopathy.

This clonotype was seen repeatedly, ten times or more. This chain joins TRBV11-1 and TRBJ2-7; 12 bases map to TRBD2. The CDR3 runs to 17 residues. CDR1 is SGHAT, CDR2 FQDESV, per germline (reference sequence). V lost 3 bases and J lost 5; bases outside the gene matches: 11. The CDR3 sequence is CASSFFLAGGIPHEQYF. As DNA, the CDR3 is TGTGCCAGCAGCTTTTTCCTAGCGGGAGGGATTCCCCACGAGCAGTACTTC.

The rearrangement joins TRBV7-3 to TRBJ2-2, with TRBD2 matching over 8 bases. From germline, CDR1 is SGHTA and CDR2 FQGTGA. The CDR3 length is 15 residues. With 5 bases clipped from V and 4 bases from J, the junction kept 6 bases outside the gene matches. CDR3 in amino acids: CASSPRGGPTGELFF. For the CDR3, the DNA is TGTGCCAGCAGCCCCCGGGGGGGGCCCACCGGGGAGCTGTTTTTT. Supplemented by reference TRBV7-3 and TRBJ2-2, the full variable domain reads GAGVSQTPSNKVTEKGKYVELRCDPISGHTALYWYRQSLGQGPEFLIYFQGTGAADDSGLPNDRFFAVRPEGSVSTLKIQRTERGDSAVYLCASSPRGGPTGELFFGEGSRLTVL.

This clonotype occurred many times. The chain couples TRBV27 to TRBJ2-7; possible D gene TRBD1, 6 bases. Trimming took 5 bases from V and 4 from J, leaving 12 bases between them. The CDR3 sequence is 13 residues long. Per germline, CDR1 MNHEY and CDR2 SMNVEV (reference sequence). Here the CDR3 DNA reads TGTGCCAGCAGTAGAGGGGGAGAGTACGAGCAGTACTTC. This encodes CASSRGGEYEQYF.

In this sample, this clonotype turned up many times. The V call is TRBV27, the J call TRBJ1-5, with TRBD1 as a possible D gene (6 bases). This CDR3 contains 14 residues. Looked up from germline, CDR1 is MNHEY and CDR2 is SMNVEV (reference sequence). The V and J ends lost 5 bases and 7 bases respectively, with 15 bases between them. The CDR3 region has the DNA TGTGCCAGCAGTACCACAGGGAGCGCACAGCCCCAGCATTTT. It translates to CASSTTGSAQPQHF.

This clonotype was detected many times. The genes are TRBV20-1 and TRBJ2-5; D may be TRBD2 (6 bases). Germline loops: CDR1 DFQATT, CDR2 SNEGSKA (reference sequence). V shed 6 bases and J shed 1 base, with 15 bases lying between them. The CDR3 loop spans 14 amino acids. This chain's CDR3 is CSAGREVAQETQYF. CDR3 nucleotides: TGCAGTGCGGGCAGGGAGGTGGCCCAAGAGACCCAGTACTTC.

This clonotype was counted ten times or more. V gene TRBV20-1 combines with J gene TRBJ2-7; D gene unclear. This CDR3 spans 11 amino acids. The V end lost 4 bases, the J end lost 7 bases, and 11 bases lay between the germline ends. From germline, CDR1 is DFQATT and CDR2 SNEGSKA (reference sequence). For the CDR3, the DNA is TGCAGTGCTACCCAGGCGGTAGAGCAGTACTTC. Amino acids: CSATQAVEQYF.

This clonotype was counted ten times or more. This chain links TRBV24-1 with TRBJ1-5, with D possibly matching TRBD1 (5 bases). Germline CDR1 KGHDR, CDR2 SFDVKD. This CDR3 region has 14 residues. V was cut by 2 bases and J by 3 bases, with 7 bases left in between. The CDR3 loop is CATSDWGNNQPQHF. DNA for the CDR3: TGTGCCACCAGTGATTGGGGCAACAATCAGCCCCAGCATTTT.

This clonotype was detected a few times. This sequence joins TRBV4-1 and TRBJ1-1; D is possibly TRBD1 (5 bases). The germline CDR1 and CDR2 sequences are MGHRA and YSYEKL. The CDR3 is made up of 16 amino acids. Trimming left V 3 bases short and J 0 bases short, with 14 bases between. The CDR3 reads CASSHLDGGLNTEAFF. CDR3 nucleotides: TGCGCCAGCAGCCATCTCGATGGGGGACTGAACACTGAAGCTTTCTTT.

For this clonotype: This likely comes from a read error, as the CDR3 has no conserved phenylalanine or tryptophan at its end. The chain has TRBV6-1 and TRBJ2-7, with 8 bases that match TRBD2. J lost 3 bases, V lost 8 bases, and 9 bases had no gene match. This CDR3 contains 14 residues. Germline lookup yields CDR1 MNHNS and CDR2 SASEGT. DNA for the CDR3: TGTGCCAGCGGCCCGACGGGAGGGTACTACGAGCAGTACTCC. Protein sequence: CASGPTGGYYEQYS.

The CDR3 bases are TGTGCCACCAGCAGAGATCGCGCGAAGGCTTTCTTT. Its protein product is CATSRDRAKAFF. The rearrangement joins TRBV15 to TRBJ1-1; D remains unclear. The CDR3 covers 12 residues. Germline-derived CDR1 and CDR2 are LNHNV and YYDKDF (reference sequence). V was trimmed by 0 bases and J by 11 bases, leaving 10 bases between them.

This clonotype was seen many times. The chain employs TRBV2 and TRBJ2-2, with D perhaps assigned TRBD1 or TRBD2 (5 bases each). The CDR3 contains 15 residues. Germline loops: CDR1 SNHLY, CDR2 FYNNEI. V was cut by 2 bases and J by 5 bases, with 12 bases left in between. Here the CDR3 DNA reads TGTGCCAGCAGTGAACGGGACCCCCGGACCGGGGAGCTGTTTTTT. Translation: CASSERDPRTGELFF.

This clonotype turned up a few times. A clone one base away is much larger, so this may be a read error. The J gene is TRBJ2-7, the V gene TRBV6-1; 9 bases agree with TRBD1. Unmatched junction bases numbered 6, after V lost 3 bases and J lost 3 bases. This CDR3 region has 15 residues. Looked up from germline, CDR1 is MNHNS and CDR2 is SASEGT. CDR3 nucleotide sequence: TGTGCCAGCAGTGACCCGGGACAGGGAGACTACGAGCAGTACTTC. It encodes CASSDPGQGDYEQYF.

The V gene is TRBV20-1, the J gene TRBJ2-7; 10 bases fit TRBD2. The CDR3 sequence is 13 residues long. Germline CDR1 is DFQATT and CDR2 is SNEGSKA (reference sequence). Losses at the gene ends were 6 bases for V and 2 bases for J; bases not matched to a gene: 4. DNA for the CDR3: TGCAGTGCGCTAGCGGGAGCTCCCTACGAGCAGTACTTC. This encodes CSALAGAPYEQYF.

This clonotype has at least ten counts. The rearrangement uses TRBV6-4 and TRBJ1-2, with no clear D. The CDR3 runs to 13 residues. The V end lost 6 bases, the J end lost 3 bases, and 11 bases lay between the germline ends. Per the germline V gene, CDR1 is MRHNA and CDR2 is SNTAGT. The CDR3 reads CASRPGEYYGYTF. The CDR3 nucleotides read TGTGCCAGCAGGCCCGGGGAGTACTATGGCTACACCTTC.

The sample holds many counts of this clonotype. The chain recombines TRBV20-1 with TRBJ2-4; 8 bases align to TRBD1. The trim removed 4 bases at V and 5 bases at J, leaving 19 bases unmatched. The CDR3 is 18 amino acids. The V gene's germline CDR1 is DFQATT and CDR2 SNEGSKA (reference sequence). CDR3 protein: CSAMNRERQGWEQNIQYF. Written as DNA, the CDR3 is TGCAGTGCTATGAATAGGGAACGACAGGGGTGGGAGCAAAACATTCAGTACTTC.

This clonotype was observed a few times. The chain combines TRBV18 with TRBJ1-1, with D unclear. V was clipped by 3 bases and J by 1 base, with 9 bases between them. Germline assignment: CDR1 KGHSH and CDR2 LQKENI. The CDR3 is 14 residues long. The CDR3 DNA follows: TGTGCCAGCTCACCTGGACTGTCGAACACTGAAGCTTTCTTT. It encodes CASSPGLSNTEAFF.

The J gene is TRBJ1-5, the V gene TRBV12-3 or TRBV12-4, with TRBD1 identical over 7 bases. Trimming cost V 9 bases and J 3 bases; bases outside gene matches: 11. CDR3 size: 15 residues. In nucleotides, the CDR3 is TGTGCCAGTCGATTACAGGGGAGGGCCAATCAGCCCCAGCATTTT. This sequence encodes CASRLQGRANQPQHF.

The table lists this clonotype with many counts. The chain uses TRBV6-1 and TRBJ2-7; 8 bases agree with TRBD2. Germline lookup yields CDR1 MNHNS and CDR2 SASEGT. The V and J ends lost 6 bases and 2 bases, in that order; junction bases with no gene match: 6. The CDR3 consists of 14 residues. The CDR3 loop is CASRGLGVTYEQYF. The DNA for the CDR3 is TGTGCCAGCAGGGGACTAGGCGTAACCTACGAGCAGTACTTC.

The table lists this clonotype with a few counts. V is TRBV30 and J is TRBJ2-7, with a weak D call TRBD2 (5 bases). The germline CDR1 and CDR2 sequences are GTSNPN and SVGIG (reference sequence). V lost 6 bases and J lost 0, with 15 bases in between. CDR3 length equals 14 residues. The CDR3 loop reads CACTRQALSYEQYF. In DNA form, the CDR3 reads TGTGCCTGTACTAGGCAGGCCCTCTCCTACGAGCAGTACTTC.

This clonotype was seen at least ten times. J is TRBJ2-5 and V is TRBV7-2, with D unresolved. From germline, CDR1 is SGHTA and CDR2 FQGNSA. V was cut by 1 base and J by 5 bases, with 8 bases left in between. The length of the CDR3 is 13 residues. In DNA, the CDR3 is TGTGCCAGCAGCTTAGTTCGTTTGGAGACCCAGTACTTC. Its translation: CASSLVRLETQYF.

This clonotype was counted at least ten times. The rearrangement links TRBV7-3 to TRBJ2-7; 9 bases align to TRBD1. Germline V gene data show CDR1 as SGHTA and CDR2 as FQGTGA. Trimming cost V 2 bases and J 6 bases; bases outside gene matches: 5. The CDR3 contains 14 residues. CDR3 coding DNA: TGTGCCAGCAGCTTAGGCCCGACAGGGGGCGAGCAGTACTTC. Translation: CASSLGPTGGEQYF.

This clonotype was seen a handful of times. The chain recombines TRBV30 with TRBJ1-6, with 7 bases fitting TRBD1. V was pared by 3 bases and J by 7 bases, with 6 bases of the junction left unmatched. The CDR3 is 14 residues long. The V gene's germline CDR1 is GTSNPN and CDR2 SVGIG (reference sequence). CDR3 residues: CAWRRTGGNSPLHF. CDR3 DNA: TGTGCCTGGAGAAGGACAGGAGGAAATTCACCCCTCCACTTT.

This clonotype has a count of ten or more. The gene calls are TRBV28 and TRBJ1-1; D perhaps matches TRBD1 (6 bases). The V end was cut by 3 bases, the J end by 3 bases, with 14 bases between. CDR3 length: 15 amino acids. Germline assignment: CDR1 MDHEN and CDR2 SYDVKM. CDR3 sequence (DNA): TGTGCCAGCAGTTTCTATACAGGGCGTCACACTGAAGCTTTCTTT. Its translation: CASSFYTGRHTEAFF.

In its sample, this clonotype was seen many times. CDR3 sequence (DNA): TGTGCCAGCAGTCCGACAGGGGGTAGAGGGGAGCTGTTTTTT. Its translation is CASSPTGGRGELFF. The V and J genes are TRBV6-1 and TRBJ2-2; 9 positions match TRBD1. Germline V lookup: CDR1 MNHNS, CDR2 SASEGT. After removal of 5 bases from V and 8 bases from J, the junction contained 6 bases not matched to a gene. The CDR3 sequence is 14 residues long.

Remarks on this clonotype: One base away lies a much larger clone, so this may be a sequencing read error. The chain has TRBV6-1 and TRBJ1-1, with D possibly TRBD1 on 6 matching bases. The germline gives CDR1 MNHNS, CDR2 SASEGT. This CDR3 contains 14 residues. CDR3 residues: CASRPGGPGLEASF. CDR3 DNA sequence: TGTGCCAGCAGACCCGGGGGCCCCGGCCTTGAAGCTTCCTTT.

CDR3 nucleotide sequence: TGTGCCAGCAGTTCTCTGGACAGGGGTGAGACCCAGTACTTC. It specifies CASSSLDRGETQYF. The chain couples TRBV28 to TRBJ2-5, with 9 nucleotides matching TRBD1. Trimming took 4 bases from V and 5 from J; bases not matched to a gene: 5. CDR1 is MDHEN and CDR2 is SYDVKM in the germline V gene. The CDR3 loop spans 14 amino acids.

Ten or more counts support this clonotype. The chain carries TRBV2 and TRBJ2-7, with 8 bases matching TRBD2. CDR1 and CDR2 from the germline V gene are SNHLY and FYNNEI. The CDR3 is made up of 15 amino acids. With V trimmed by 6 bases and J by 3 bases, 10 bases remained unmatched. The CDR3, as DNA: TGTGCCAGCAGGGGAGAAGCGGGAGACCGCTACGAGCAGTACTTC. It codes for CASRGEAGDRYEQYF.

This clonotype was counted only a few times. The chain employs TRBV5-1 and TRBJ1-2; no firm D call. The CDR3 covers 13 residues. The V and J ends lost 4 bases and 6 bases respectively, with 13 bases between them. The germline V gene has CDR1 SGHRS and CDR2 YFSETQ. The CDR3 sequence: CASSLSAADGYTF. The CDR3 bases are TGCGCCAGCAGCCTATCGGCCGCGGATGGCTACACCTTC.

The CDR3 is CSATPSRLRGGLRNTEAFF. CDR3 DNA: TGCAGTGCTACGCCGTCGCGTCTCAGGGGAGGTTTGCGGAACACTGAAGCTTTCTTT. The chain is built from TRBV20-1 and TRBJ1-1; tentatively, D is TRBD1 (6 bases). Germline assignment: CDR1 DFQATT and CDR2 SNEGSKA (reference sequence). The length of the CDR3 is 19 residues. Trimming took 4 bases from V and 1 from J, leaving 28 bases between them.

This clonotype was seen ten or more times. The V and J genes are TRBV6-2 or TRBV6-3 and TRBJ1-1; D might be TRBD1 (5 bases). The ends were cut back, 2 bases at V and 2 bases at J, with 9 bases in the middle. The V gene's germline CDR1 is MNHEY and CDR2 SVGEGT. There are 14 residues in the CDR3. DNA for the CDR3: TGTGCCAGCAGTTACGGGGGGTTTAACACTGAAGCTTTCTTT. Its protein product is CASSYGGFNTEAFF.